The 5 T cell receptor beta chains reported below all come from one sample, sequenced in a study of Ad26.COV2.S vaccination and SARS-CoV-2 variants. Sequenced by immunoSEQ multiplex PCR; TCRdb stores in-frame clones only, minus some. In the table there are hundreds of thousands of clones, 70% to 90% of which are singletons. As to treatment: roughly 18 received Ad26.COV2.S at low or high dose, single or two shots; about five received placebo; per-sample allocation not given. Sampling was done on day 63 after the first vaccine or placebo injection. The sequencing used peripheral blood, collected in a trial of Ad26.COV2.S vaccine versus placebo. Source of these receptors: a person between 18 and 65 years old who received the Ad26.COV2.S COVID-19 vaccine or a placebo.

V is TRBV7-2 and J is TRBJ1-6; D gene unclear. With 0 bases removed from V and 7 bases from J, the gap between germline ends came to 13 bases. CDR1 is SGHTA, CDR2 FQGNSA, per germline. This CDR3 is built from 16 residues. The CDR3 loop is CASSLASGPMNSPLHF. The CDR3 DNA is TGTGCCAGCAGCTTAGCCTCCGGACCGATGAATTCACCCCTCCACTTT. Supplemented by reference TRBV7-2 and TRBJ1-6, the full variable domain reads GAGVSQSPSNKVTEKGKDVELRCDPISGHTALYWYRQSLGQGLEFLIYFQGNSAPDKSGLPSDRFSAERTGGSVSTLTIQRTQQEDSAVYLCASSLASGPMNSPLHFGNGTRLTVT.

V and J are TRBV7-9 and TRBJ1-2; 7 nucleotides line up with TRBD1. From germline, CDR1 is SEHNR and CDR2 FQNEAQ (reference sequence). The V gene end was trimmed by 1 base and the J gene end by 8 bases; junction bases not matched to a gene: 7. The CDR3 covers 14 residues. CDR3 in DNA: TGTGCCAGCAGCTTAGACTACAGGGGAGAGGGCTACACCTTC. Its translation is CASSLDYRGEGYTF.

V usage is TRBV6-1 and J usage is TRBJ2-3, with TRBD1 as a possible D gene (5 bases). Between the trimmed V and J ends, which lost 1 base and 3 bases, there was a span of 14 bases. The V gene's germline CDR1 is MNHNS and CDR2 SASEGT. The CDR3 consists of 16 residues. As DNA, the CDR3 is TGTGCCAGCAGTGAAGAGGGGCGGTACTTTACAGATACGCAGTATTTT. It codes for CASSEEGRYFTDTQYF.

This chain joins TRBV2 and TRBJ1-2, with a weak D call TRBD1 (6 bases). Germline CDR1 and CDR2: SNHLY and FYNNEI. This CDR3 has 14 residues. V was trimmed by 4 bases and J by 8 bases, leaving 17 bases between them. The CDR3 reads CASSVEQGGTGYTF. DNA of the CDR3: TGTGCCAGCAGTGTGGAACAGGGCGGCACCGGCTACACCTTC.

The chain joins TRBV27 to TRBJ2-2; D unresolved. The V end was cut by 3 bases, the J end by 1 base, with 6 bases between. This CDR3 has 14 amino acids. Germline CDR1 and CDR2: MNHEY and SMNVEV (reference sequence). The CDR3, as DNA: TGTGCCAGCAGTTTTGAGGTGAACACCGGGGAGCTGTTTTTT. This codes for CASSFEVNTGELFF.